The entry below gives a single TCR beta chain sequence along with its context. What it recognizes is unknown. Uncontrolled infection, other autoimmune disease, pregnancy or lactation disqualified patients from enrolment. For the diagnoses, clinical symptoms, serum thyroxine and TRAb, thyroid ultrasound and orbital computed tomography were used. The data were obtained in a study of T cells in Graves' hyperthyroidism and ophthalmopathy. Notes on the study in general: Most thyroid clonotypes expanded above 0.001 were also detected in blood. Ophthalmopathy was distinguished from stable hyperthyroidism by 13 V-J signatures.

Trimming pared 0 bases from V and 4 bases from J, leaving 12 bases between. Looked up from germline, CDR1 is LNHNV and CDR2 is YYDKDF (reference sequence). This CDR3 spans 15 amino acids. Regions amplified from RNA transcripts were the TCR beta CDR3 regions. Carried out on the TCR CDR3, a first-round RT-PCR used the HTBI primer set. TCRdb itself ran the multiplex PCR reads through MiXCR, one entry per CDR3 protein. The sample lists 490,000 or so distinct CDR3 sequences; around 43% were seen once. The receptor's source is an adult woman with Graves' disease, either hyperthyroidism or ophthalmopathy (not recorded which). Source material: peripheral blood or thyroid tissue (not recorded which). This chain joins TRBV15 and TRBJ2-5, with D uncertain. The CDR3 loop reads CATSRDRVLGETQYF. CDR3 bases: TGTGCCACCAGCAGAGATCGGGTTCTAGGAGAGACCCAGTACTTC.